The text below deals with one T cell receptor (beta chain). It lacks a known antigen. No base qualities exist here, and no much larger clone lies one base off it. The immunoSEQ Assay was the method used to sequence TCRbeta CDR3 regions. After extraction, genomic DNA underwent amplification by bias-controlled multiplex PCR, followed by high-throughput sequencing. For the original study's pipeline: To quantify the absolute abundance of each unique TCRbeta CDR3 region, sequences were collapsed and filtered. T cell fraction was estimated by normalizing TCRbeta template counts to usable DNA, which was measured by amplifying reference genes present in all nucleated cells. Repertoire TCRs were annotated as SARS-CoV-2-specific by exact matching of V gene, CDR3 amino acid sequence and J gene to a known reactive TCR set. The reference SARS-CoV-2 TCR set was derived from MIRA and filtered for enrichment in COVID-19-positive ImmuneCODE repertoires, a step that removed public or cross-reactive TCRs. Using the MIRA antigens, annotated TCRs were further analysed by specific ORF or by position within an ORF. Breadth was defined as annotated unique rearrangements over total unique productive rearrangements; depth was the summed frequency of those rearrangements. TCR breadth was compared between groups using two-sided Wilcoxon rank-sum tests. TCRdb stores this immuneACCESS table with in-frame sequences only. Part of the clones is absent; in the studies checked, under half of the shortfall reflects unresolved V genes, and no reason is known for the rest. V and J calls and clone size follow that table, whereas D and trimming were derived from the DNA. This sample has some 370,000 clones in its table, and about four fifths of those were observed once. The top ten clones comprise roughly 7.4% of the sample.

The sample comes from a study of Ad26.COV2.S vaccination and SARS-CoV-2 variants (dated by TCRdb to the early 2020s). A note on the overall study: Donors in the vaccine arm were drawn from COV1001, a phase I-IIa trial of Ad26.COV2.S in healthy adults that was multicentre, randomized, double-blind and placebo-controlled. TCRbeta repertoire sequencing served as the tool for gauging how specific and how broad the SARS-CoV-2-reactive T cell receptors were following Ad26.COV2.S vaccination. Trial participants were randomized into five groups of five: low-dose or high-dose Ad26.COV2.S given once or twice, or placebo on both occasions. Ad26.COV2.S was given intramuscularly at 5x10^10 or 1x10^11 viral particles, as a single shot or as two shots 56 days apart. Investigators remained blinded to trial group allocation during experiments and outcome assessment. The TCR-sequenced set comprised about 32 samples: some 20 Ad26.COV2.S vaccine recipients, 5 placebo recipients and 8 SARS-CoV-2 convalescent individuals. What the research found in general, with its limitations: Comparable non-spike TCR breadth was observed between vaccine and placebo recipients, consistent with only spike being contained in the vaccine. Comparing responses between vaccine doses or regimens was not something the study was powered to do. Higher spike-specific TCR breadth was observed in Ad26.COV2.S recipients than in placebo recipients (P = 0.0014). The authors noted that total T cell responses may have been underestimated by the TCR breadth and depth analyses. After vaccination, substantial breadth of spike-specific CD8+ and CD4+ T cell responses was reported.

Measured from the cysteine to the phenylalanine, the CDR3 is 16 residues long. The read is trimmed to its CDR3 DNA, 48 bases read in frame from base 1. CDR1 and CDR2 are read off the germline V gene (reference sequence) as MNHEY and SMNVEV. V loses 5 bases at its end and J loses 5 bases; junction bases beyond the gene matches: 6. Sample treatment or condition, as interpreted from the label and publication: some 20 received Ad26.COV2.S at low or high dose, single or two shots; 5 received placebo; per-sample allocation not given. Repertoires of vaccine and placebo recipients were sequenced from samples taken on day 63 after the first injection. Cohort 1b enrolled 25 adults aged 18-55 years at a single site in Boston, USA, between 29 July and 7 August 2020. Ad26.COV2.S was a replication-incompetent adenovirus type 26 vector that expressed a prefusion-stabilized SARS-CoV-2 spike protein derived from the original Wuhan strain.

This sample comprised peripheral blood, obtained in a trial of Ad26.COV2.S vaccine versus placebo. The TCR sequence derives from a person between 18 and 65 years old who received the Ad26.COV2.S COVID-19 vaccine or a placebo. The chain is encoded by TRBV27 joined to TRBJ2-4; 13 bases in the junction line up with TRBD2. CDR3 protein: CASSLGLAGAQNIQYF. The DNA sequence is given as TGTGCCAGCAGTCTCGGACTAGCGGGGGCCCAAAACATTCAGTACTTC.